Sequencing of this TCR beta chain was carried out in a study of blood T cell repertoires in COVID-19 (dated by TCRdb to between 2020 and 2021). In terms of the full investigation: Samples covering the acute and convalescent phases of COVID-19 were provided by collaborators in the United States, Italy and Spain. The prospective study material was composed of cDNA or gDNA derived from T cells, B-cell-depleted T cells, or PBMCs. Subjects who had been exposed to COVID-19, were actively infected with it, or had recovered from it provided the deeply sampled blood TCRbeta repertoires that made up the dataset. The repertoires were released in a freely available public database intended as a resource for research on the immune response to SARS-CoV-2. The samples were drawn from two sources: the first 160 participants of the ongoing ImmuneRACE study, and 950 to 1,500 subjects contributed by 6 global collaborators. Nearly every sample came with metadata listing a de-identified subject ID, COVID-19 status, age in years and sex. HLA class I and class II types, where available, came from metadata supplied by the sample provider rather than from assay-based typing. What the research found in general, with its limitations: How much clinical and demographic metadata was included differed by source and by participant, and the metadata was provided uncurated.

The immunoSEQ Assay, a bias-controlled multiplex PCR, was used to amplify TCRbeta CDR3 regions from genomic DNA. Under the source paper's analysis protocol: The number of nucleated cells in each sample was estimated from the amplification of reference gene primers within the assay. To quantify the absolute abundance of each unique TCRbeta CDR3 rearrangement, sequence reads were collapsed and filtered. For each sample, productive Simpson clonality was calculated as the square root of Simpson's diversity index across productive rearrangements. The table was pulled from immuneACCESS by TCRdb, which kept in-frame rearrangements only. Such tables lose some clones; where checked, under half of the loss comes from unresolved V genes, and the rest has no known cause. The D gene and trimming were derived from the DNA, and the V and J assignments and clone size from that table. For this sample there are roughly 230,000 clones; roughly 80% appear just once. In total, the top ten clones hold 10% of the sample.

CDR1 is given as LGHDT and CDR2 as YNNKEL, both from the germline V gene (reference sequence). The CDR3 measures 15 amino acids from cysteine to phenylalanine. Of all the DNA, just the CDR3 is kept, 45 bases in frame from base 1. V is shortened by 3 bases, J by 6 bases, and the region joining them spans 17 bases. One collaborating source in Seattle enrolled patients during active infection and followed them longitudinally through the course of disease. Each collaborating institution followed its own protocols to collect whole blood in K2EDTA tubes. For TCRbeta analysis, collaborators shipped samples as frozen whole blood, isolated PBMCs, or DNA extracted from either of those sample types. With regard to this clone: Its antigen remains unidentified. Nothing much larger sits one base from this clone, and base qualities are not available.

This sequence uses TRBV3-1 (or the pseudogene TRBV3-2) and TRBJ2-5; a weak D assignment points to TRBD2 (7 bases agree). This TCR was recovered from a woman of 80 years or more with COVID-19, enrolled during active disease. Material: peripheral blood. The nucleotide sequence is TGTGCCAGCAGCCACATCCCCGGGGGGCCGAAGACCCAGTACTTC. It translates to CASSHIPGGPKTQYF.